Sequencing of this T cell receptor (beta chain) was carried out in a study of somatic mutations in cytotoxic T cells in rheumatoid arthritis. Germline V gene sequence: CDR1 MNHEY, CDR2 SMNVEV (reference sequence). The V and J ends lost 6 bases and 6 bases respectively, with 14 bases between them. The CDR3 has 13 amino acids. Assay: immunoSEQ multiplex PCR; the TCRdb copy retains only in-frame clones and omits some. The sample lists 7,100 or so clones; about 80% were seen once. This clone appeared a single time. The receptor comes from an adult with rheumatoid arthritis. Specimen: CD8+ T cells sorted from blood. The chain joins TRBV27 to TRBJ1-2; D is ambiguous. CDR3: CASRSTWIDGYTF. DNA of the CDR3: TGTGCCAGCAGGTCAACATGGATAGATGGCTACACCTTC.